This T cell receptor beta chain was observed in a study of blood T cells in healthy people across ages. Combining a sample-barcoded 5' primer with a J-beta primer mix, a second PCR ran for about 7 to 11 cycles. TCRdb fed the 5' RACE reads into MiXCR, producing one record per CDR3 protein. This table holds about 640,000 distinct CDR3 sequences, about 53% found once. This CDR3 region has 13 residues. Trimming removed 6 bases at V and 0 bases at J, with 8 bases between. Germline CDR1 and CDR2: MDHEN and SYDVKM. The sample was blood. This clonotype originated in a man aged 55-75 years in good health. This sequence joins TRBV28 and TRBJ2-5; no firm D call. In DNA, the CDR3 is TGTGCCAGCAGGAGCACGGACCAAGAGACCCAGTACTTC. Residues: CASRSTDQETQYF.